The present T cell receptor (beta chain) was sequenced within a study of blood T cell repertoires in COVID-19. Looking at the study overall: COVID-19 samples collected from the United States, Italy and Spain covered acute and convalescent phases. PBMCs, B-cell-depleted T cells, or T cells provided the cDNA or gDNA that made up the material.

In the study's own analysis: By means of reference gene primer amplification, nucleated cell counts were estimated. Using immunoSEQ multiplex PCR, the repertoire was profiled, and TCRdb retains in-frame clones only, with some absent. The V and J calls and clone size were taken over from that table, and D and trimming were inferred from the DNA. This sample has about 12,000 clones, with around nine tenths found just once. The V gene end was trimmed by 1 base and the J gene end by 0 bases; junction bases not matched to a gene: 4. The CDR3 runs 17 residues. The germline V gene encodes CDR1 SGHDT and CDR2 YYEEEE.

The clonotype originates from a woman between 70 and 85 years old with active COVID-19. V and J are TRBV5-6 and TRBJ2-1, with 10 bases identical to TRBD1. The sequenced sample was peripheral blood. As DNA, the CDR3 is TGTGCCAGCAGCTTGTTTCGGACAGGGGGCTCCTACAATGAGCAGTTCTTC. Translating gives CASSLFRTGGSYNEQFF.